Below are 24 T cell receptor beta chains sequenced from a single sample in a study of identifying expanded T cells in peripheral blood. Profiled with immunoSEQ multiplex PCR; TCRdb holds only in-frame clones, not every one. The sample consists of approximately 100,000 clones, 88% of them appearing once. The sequencing sample was made of blood. The receptors here all came from a person aged 18 to 75 in good health.

The DNA for the CDR3 is TGTGCCAGCAGCCGTCGCGGAGGACAGACAGATGAGCAGTTCTTC. The encoded protein is CASSRRGGQTDEQFF. V and J are TRBV5-8 and TRBJ2-1, with a tentative D call TRBD1 (6 bases). CDR3 length: 15 amino acids. Between the trimmed V and J ends, which lost 4 bases and 8 bases, there was a span of 19 bases. CDR1 and CDR2 (germline): SGHTS, YDEGEE.

The DNA for the CDR3 is TGTGCCAGCAGCTCTCCGGGACAGGGTCGGGAGACCCAGTACTTC. Amino acid sequence: CASSSPGQGRETQYF. This sequence joins TRBV7-2 and TRBJ2-5; 9 bases match TRBD1. Germline CDR1 and CDR2: SGHTA and FQGNSA. The CDR3 sequence is 15 residues long. V shed 4 bases and J 5 bases; nucleotides not matched to a gene: 8. The full variable domain, with the rest looked up from reference TRBV7-2 and TRBJ2-5, is GAGVSQSPSNKVTEKGKDVELRCDPISGHTALYWYRQSLGQGLEFLIYFQGNSAPDKSGLPSDRFSAERTGGSVSTLTIQRTQQEDSAVYLCASSSPGQGRETQYFGPGTRLLVL.

This sequence joins TRBV9 and TRBJ2-7; 8 positions agree with TRBD1. Per the germline V gene, CDR1 is SGDLS and CDR2 is YYNGEE. The CDR3 has 16 amino acids. After removal of 4 bases from V and 5 bases from J, the junction contained 14 bases not matched to a gene. The CDR3 DNA reads as TGTGCCAGCAGCACGCGGCAGGGGGCGCCGGGGGACGAGCAGTACTTC. The encoded protein is CASSTRQGAPGDEQYF.

This CDR3 reads CASSVQSYNEQFF. The CDR3 region has the DNA TGTGCCAGCAGCGTACAATCCTACAATGAGCAGTTCTTC. This chain links TRBV9 with TRBJ2-1, with no clear D. The CDR3 is 13 amino acids. Germline-derived CDR1 and CDR2 are SGDLS and YYNGEE. Trimming stripped 1 base from V and 1 base from J, with 3 bases between.

This clone was seen a few times. V gene TRBV5-1 combines with J gene TRBJ1-1; 9 nucleotides match TRBD1. The V and J ends lost 4 bases and 0 bases, in that order; junction bases with no gene match: 7. The CDR3 spans 16 residues. Germline V gene lookup returns CDR1 SGHRS and CDR2 YFSETQ. CDR3 amino acids: CASSPGQGGLNTEAFF. In nucleotides, the CDR3 is TGCGCCAGCAGCCCGGGACAGGGAGGGCTGAACACTGAAGCTTTCTTT.

This chain connects TRBV5-4 to TRBJ1-1; D is unresolved. V shed 0 bases and J shed 5 bases, with 14 bases lying between them. CDR3 size: 15 residues. The germline gives CDR1 SGHNT, CDR2 YYREEE (reference sequence). The CDR3 sequence is CASSLVSGVWTEAFF. CDR3 coding DNA: TGTGCCAGCAGCTTGGTATCCGGAGTTTGGACTGAAGCTTTCTTT.

The V and J genes are TRBV28 and TRBJ1-2; D ambiguous. V was trimmed by 1 base and J by 2 bases, leaving 8 bases between them. From germline, CDR1 is MDHEN and CDR2 SYDVKM. The CDR3 has 14 amino acids. CDR3 region: CASSLFGRNYGYTF. In DNA form, the CDR3 reads TGTGCCAGCAGTTTATTTGGCAGAAACTATGGCTACACCTTC.

The V and J genes are TRBV19 and TRBJ2-7; TRBD2 aligns across 10 bases. The CDR3 sequence is 16 residues long. Trimming at V came to 7 bases and at J to 2 bases, leaving 11 bases not matched to a gene. The germline V gene encodes CDR1 LNHDA and CDR2 SQIVND (reference sequence). CDR3 region: CASKSGASGSTYEQYF. CDR3 coding DNA: TGTGCCAGTAAGTCGGGGGCTAGCGGGAGTACCTACGAGCAGTACTTC. Full variable domain (remainder filled in from reference TRBV19 and TRBJ2-7): DGGITQSPKYLFRKEGQNVTLSCEQNLNHDAMYWYRQDPGQGLRLIYYSQIVNDFQKGDIAEGYSVSREKKESFPLTVTSAQKNPTAFYLCASKSGASGSTYEQYFGPGTRLTVT.

This clone came up a few times. The V and J genes are TRBV30 and TRBJ1-4, with a weak D call TRBD1 (5 bases). CDR3 size: 15 residues. Per the germline V gene, CDR1 is GTSNPN and CDR2 is SVGIG (reference sequence). The V gene lost 1 base and the J gene lost 7 bases, with 16 bases spanning the gap. In DNA, the CDR3 is TGTGCCTGGAGTGGAAAGGGCCCCGGGGGTGAAAAACTGTTTTTT. This encodes CAWSGKGPGGEKLFF.

This clone has more than one count but fewer than ten. V and J are TRBV9 and TRBJ2-3, with 9 positions matching TRBD1. The CDR3 spans 20 residues. The germline V gene encodes CDR1 SGDLS and CDR2 YYNGEE. J gave up 0 bases and V 4 bases, and 18 bases lay outside the gene matches. CDR3 in DNA: TGTGCCAGCAGCCACCTGCCTTTAGAGGGACAGGGAACCAGCACAGATACGCAGTATTTT. Amino acid sequence: CASSHLPLEGQGTSTDTQYF.

V gene TRBV6-6 combines with J gene TRBJ1-1; D remains ambiguous. CDR3 length: 14 amino acids. V gave up 6 bases and J gave up 4 bases, with 15 bases separating them. In germline, CDR1 is MNHNY, CDR2 SVGAGI (reference sequence). The CDR3 protein is CASSPQVSPTEAFF. The CDR3 DNA reads TGTGCCAGCAGCCCCCAGGTGAGCCCCACTGAAGCTTTCTTT.

V is TRBV19 and J is TRBJ2-3; 7 bases fit TRBD1. The junction had 7 bases not matched to a gene; V was cut back by 7 bases and J by 3 bases. This CDR3 region has 14 residues. Germline CDR1 reads LNHDA; CDR2 reads SQIVND (reference sequence). The chain's CDR3 is CASTPDRLTDTQYF. The CDR3 DNA reads as TGTGCCAGTACCCCGGACAGGCTGACAGATACGCAGTATTTT.

CDR3 nucleotide sequence: TGTGCCAGCAGCTTATTTTCAGGGTTCCAAGAGACCCAGTACTTC. Translated: CASSLFSGFQETQYF. This chain connects TRBV11-2 to TRBJ2-5, with D possibly matching TRBD1 (5 bases). The length of the CDR3 is 15 residues. Trimming left V 2 bases short and J 1 base short, with 11 bases between. The germline V gene encodes CDR1 SGHAT and CDR2 FQNNGV.

The chain uses TRBV19 and TRBJ2-5; D tentatively fits TRBD1 or TRBD2 (5 bases each). The germline V gene encodes CDR1 LNHDA and CDR2 SQIVND (reference sequence). Trimming removed 6 bases at V and 5 bases at J, with 22 bases between. The CDR3 extends over 16 amino acids. The DNA of the CDR3 is TGTGCCAGTAGCGCCCCGGGACGTCTCCGCAGGGAGACCCAGTACTTC. This translates into CASSAPGRLRRETQYF. Full variable domain (rest looked up from reference TRBV19 and TRBJ2-5): DGGITQSPKYLFRKEGQNVTLSCEQNLNHDAMYWYRQDPGQGLRLIYYSQIVNDFQKGDIAEGYSVSREKKESFPLTVTSAQKNPTAFYLCASSAPGRLRRETQYFGPGTRLLVL.

This chain joins TRBV5-1 and TRBJ2-2, with unresolved D. Germline V gene data show CDR1 as SGHRS and CDR2 as YFSETQ. The CDR3 spans 13 residues. V was clipped by 2 bases and J by 6 bases, with 8 bases between them. The CDR3 DNA is TGCGCCAGCAGCTTACCGAGCCCCGGGGAGCTGTTTTTT. Protein sequence: CASSLPSPGELFF.

V is TRBV5-1 and J is TRBJ2-7; the D is unclear. CDR3 length equals 14 residues. Per germline, CDR1 SGHRS and CDR2 YFSETQ. The V gene lost 8 bases and the J gene lost 1 base, with 16 bases spanning the gap. This CDR3 reads CASQPTWGSYEQYF. The DNA for the CDR3 is TGCGCCAGTCAACCCACCTGGGGATCCTACGAGCAGTACTTC.

This sequence joins TRBV10-3 and TRBJ1-6, with 7 bases that match TRBD1. Per the germline V gene, CDR1 is ENHRY and CDR2 is SYGVKD. Trimming took 7 bases from V and 9 from J; bases not matched to a gene: 6. CDR3 length: 13 amino acids. This CDR3 reads CAITGTEVSPLHF. DNA of the CDR3: TGTGCCATCACCGGGACAGAGGTTTCACCCCTCCACTTT.

The chain uses TRBV28 and TRBJ2-7; a possible D gene is TRBD2 (7 bases). Germline CDR1 and CDR2: MDHEN and SYDVKM. The CDR3 covers 14 residues. V was trimmed by 2 bases and J by 7 bases, leaving 15 bases between them. For the CDR3, the DNA is TGTGCCAGCAGTTTACGAGGGGGGGGAAGTGAGCAGTACTTC. The encoded protein is CASSLRGGGSEQYF.

The chain carries TRBV4-1 and TRBJ2-7; 8 bases align to TRBD1. The CDR3 is 15 residues long. Germline CDR1 reads MGHRA; CDR2 reads YSYEKL. Trimming at V came to 0 bases and at J to 3 bases, leaving 4 bases not matched to a gene. The CDR3: CASSQDWDRYYEQYF. CDR3 nucleotide sequence: TGCGCCAGCAGCCAAGATTGGGACAGGTACTACGAGCAGTACTTC.

The chain combines TRBV7-8 with TRBJ2-1, with 8 bases lining up with TRBD2. The CDR3 spans 16 residues. J was trimmed by 3 bases and V by 2 bases; bases with no gene match: 6. CDR1 and CDR2 from the germline V gene are SGHVS and FQNEAQ. The CDR3 DNA is TGTGCCAGCAGCTTATGGGCGGGAGGAGACTACAATGAGCAGTTCTTC. Protein: CASSLWAGGDYNEQFF.

This clone was observed once. This chain links TRBV4-2 with TRBJ2-3; 10 bases fit TRBD2. V shed 0 bases and J 10 bases; nucleotides not matched to a gene: 10. CDR3 size: 16 residues. The germline gives CDR1 LGHNA, CDR2 YNFKEQ. The CDR3, as DNA: TGTGCCAGCAGCCAAGAGGGACTAGCGATGGAGGTAGCGCAGTATTTT. It specifies CASSQEGLAMEVAQYF.

The V call is TRBV10-3, the J call TRBJ1-2; a possible D gene is TRBD1 (5 bases). Germline lookup yields CDR1 ENHRY and CDR2 SYGVKD. The CDR3 has 14 residues. V was pared by 6 bases and J by 0 bases, with 11 bases between. The CDR3 here is CAIRGEESNYGYTF. The DNA of the CDR3 is TGTGCCATCAGAGGGGAGGAATCTAACTATGGCTACACCTTC.

A few counts support this clone. The junction and the germline gene differ at one end; a read error may be behind it. The CDR3 reads CASTLRHDPNF. The DNA of the CDR3 is TGTGCCAGCACCCTACGACACGACCCGAACTTC. The chain has TRBV6-1 and TRBJ2-7; D uncertain. The CDR3 has 11 residues. Germline CDR1 reads MNHNS; CDR2 reads SASEGT.

The chain employs TRBV11-2 and TRBJ2-3; unclear D gene. V dropped 1 base and J dropped 1 base, with 6 bases sitting between them. The CDR3 runs to 14 residues. Germline V gene lookup returns CDR1 SGHAT and CDR2 FQNNGV. The CDR3 DNA sequence: TGTGCCAGCAGCTTAGGGTCTGGCACAGATACGCAGTATTTT. Translation: CASSLGSGTDTQYF.